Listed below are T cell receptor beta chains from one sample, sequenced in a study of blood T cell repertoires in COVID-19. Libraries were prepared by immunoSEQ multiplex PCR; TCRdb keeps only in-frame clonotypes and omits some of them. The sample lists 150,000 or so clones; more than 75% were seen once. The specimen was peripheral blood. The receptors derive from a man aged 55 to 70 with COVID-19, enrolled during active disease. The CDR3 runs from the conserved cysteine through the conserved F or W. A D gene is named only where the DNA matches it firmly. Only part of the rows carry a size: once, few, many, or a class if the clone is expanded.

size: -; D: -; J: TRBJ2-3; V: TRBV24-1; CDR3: CATSDRAMLSTDTQYF; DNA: TGTGCCACCAGTGATAGAGCTATGTTGAGCACAGATACGCAGTATTTT
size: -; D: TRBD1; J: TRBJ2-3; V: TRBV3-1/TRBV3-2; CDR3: CASSQEAGRGLGTDTQYF; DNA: TGTGCCAGCAGCCAAGAGGCAGGCAGGGGGCTGGGCACAGATACGCAGTATTTT
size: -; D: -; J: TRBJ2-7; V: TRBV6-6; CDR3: CASSYVQGSEQYF; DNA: TGTGCCAGCAGTTACGTGCAGGGTAGCGAGCAGTACTTC
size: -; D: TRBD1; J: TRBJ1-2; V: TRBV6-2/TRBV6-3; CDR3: CASSGTGTNYGYTF; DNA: TGTGCCAGCAGTGGGACAGGTACTAACTATGGCTACACCTTC
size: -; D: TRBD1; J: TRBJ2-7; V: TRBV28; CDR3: CASRRTGRYEQYF; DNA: TGTGCCAGCAGACGGACAGGACGCTACGAGCAGTACTTC
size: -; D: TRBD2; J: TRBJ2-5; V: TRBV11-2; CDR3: CASSPKAGGPGETQYF; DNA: TGTGCCAGCAGCCCCAAGGCGGGGGGGCCGGGAGAGACCCAGTACTTC
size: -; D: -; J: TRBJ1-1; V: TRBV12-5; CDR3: CASGLDLANTEAFF; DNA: TGTGCTAGTGGTTTGGACCTAGCGAACACTGAAGCTTTCTTT
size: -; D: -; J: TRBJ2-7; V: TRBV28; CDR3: CASSSPGPLTEQYF; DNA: TGTGCCAGCAGTTCCCCTGGGCCCTTAACCGAGCAGTACTTC
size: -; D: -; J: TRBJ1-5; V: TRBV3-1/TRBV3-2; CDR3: CASSQDSGFNQPQHF; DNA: TGTGCCAGCAGCCAAGATTCAGGGTTCAATCAGCCCCAGCATTTT
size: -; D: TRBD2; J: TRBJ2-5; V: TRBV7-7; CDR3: CASTSGSQETQYF; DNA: TGTGCTAGCACTAGCGGGAGCCAAGAGACCCAGTACTTC
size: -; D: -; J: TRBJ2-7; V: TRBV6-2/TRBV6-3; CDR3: CASSQRAGGIDEQYF; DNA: TGTGCCAGCAGCCAACGGGCCGGGGGAATTGACGAGCAGTACTTC
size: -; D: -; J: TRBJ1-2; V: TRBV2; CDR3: CASTRETKYGYTF; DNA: TGTGCCAGCACCAGGGAAACCAAGTATGGCTACACCTTC
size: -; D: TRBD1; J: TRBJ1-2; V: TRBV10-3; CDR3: CAISESRGGASDTF; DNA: TGTGCCATCAGTGAGTCGAGAGGGGGCGCTTCGGACACCTTC
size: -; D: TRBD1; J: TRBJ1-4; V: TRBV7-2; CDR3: CASSPRQGLGEKLFF; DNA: TGTGCCAGCAGCCCACGACAGGGATTAGGCGAAAAACTGTTTTTT
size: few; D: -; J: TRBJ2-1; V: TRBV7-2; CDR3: CASSRPGTGYNEQFF; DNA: TGTGCCAGCAGTCGCCCCGGAACAGGGTACAATGAGCAGTTCTTC
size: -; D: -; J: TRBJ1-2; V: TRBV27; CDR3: CASSQTGLTNYGYTF; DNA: TGTGCCAGCAGCCAGACAGGACTGACTAACTATGGCTACACCTTC
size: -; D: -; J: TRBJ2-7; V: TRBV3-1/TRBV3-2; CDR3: CASRPPALPEYRFPYEQYF; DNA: TGTGCCAGCAGGCCACCCGCCCTCCCCGAATACAGGTTCCCCTACGAGCAGTACTTC
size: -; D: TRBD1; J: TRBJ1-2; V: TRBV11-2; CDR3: CASSLVPGQGSGYTF; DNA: TGTGCCAGCAGCTTAGTCCCGGGACAGGGAAGCGGCTACACCTTC
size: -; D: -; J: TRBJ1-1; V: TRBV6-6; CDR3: CASSFTGSEAFF; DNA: TGTGCCAGCAGCTTTACAGGGTCTGAAGCTTTCTTT
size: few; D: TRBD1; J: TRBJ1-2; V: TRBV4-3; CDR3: CASSPPDRDYGYTF; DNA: TGCGCCAGCAGCCCCCCGGACAGGGATTATGGCTACACCTTC
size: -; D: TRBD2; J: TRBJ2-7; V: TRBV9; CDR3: CASSAAGLAVEQYF; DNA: TGTGCCAGCAGCGCGGCGGGACTAGCGGTTGAGCAGTACTTC
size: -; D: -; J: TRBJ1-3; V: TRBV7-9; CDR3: CASSERQISGNTIYF; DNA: TGTGCCAGCAGCGAAAGACAGATCTCTGGAAACACCATATATTTT
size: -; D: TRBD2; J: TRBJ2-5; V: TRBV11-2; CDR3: CASSSGGNQETQYF; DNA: TGTGCCAGCAGCTCGGGGGGAAATCAAGAGACCCAGTACTTC
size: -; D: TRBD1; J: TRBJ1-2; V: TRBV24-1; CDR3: CATSDRDRENYGYTF; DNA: TGTGCCACCAGTGACCGGGACAGGGAAAACTATGGCTACACCTTC
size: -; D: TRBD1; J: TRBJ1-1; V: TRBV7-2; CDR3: CASSGGTGMNTEAFF; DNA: TGTGCCAGCAGCGGGGGGACAGGCATGAACACTGAAGCTTTCTTT
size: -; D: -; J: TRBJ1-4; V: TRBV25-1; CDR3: CASSESYRVNEKLFF; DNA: TGTGCCAGCAGTGAATCCTACAGGGTTAATGAAAAACTGTTTTTT